The sequence of this T cell receptor beta chain was determined in a study of cytomegalovirus exposure and HLA in healthy donors. Background on the study: The study's early data release held about 80 million unique TCRs from HLA-typed donors. Whole-study findings and limits: The authors listed around 150 TCR beta chains as cytomegalovirus-associated.

13 Jbeta primers and 60 Vbeta primers were used for the PCR. Libraries were prepared by immunoSEQ multiplex PCR; TCRdb keeps only in-frame clonotypes and omits some of them. The profile covers 150,000 to 180,000 clones, with 80% appearing a single time and 5.6% taken by the ten largest. This clone has a single count. Its antigen is unidentified. V gave up 3 bases and J gave up 5 bases; unmatched junction bases: 7. The CDR3 contains 14 residues. In germline, CDR1 is SGHRS, CDR2 YFSETQ. The sequenced material came from PBMCs. The chain employs TRBV5-1 and TRBJ2-7, with TRBD2 matching 8 bases. This TCR was sampled from a woman aged 40 to 49 in good health and CMV-seropositive. The DNA of the CDR3 is TGCGCCAGCAGCTCCCGGACTAGCAAGGACGAGCAGTACTTC. Protein: CASSSRTSKDEQYF.